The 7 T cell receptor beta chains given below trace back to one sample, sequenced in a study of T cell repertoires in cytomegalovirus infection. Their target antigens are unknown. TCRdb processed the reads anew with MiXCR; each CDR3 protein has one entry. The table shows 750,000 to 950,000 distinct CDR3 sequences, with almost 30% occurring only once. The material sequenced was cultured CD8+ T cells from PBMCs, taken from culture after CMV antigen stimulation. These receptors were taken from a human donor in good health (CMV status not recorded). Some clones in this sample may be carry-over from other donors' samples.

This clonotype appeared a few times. The CDR3 is CASSWSTVRIDYTF. CDR3 nucleotides: TGTGCCAGCAGTTGGTCGACAGTTAGGATTGACTACACCTTC. The rearrangement uses TRBV12-3 or TRBV12-4 and TRBJ1-2, with D perhaps matching TRBD1 (5 bases). V shed 4 bases and J shed 10 bases, with 19 bases lying between them. The CDR3 has 14 residues.

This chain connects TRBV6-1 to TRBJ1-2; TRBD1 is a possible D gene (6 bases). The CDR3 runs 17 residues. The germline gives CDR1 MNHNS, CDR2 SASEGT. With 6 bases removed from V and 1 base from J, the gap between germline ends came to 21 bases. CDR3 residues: CASSHFLRTEVNYGYTF. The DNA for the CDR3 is TGTGCCAGCAGCCACTTCCTTCGGACAGAAGTTAACTATGGCTACACCTTC.

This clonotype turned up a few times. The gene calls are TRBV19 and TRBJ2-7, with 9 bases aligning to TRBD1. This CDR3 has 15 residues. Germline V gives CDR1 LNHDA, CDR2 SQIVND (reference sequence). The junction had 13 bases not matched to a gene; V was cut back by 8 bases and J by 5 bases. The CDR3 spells CASSPLAQGANEQYF. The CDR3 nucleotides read TGTGCCAGTTCTCCCCTTGCACAGGGGGCAAACGAGCAGTACTTC.

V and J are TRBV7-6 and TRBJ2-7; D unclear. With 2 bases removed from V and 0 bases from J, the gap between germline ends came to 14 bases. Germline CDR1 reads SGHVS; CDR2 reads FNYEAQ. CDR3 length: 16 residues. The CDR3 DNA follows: TGTGCCAGCAGCTTAACGGCAGCCGAAATCTCCTACGAGCAGTACGTC. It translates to CASSLTAAEISYEQYV.

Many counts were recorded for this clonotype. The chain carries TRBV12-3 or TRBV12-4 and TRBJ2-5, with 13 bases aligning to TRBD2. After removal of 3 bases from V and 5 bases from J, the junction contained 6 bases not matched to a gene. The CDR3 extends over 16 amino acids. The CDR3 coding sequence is TGTGCCAGCAGTTTGAGACTAGCGGGGGGCCGGGAGACCCAGTACTTC. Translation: CASSLRLAGGRETQYF.

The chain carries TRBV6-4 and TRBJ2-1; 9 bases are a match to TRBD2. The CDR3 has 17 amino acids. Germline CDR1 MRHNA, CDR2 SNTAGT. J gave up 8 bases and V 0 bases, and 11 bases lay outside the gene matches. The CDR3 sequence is CASSDSSGGRVSHEQFF. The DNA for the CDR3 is TGTGCCAGCAGTGACTCTAGCGGGGGCCGCGTAAGTCATGAGCAGTTCTTC.

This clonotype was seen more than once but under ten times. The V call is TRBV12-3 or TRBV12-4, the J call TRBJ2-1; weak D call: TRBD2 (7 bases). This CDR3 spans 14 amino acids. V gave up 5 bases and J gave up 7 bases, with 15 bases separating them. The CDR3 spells CASSGGALGNEQFF. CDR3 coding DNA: TGTGCCAGCAGTGGGGGGGCCTTGGGAAATGAGCAGTTCTTC.